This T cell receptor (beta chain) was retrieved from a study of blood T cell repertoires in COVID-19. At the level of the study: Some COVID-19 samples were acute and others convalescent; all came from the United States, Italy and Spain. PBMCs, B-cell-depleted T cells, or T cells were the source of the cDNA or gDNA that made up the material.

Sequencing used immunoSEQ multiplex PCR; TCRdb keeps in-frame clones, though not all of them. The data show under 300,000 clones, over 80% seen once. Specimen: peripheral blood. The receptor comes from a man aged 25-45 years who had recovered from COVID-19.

The CDR3 region has the DNA TGTGCCAGCAGAGGGAGGGACCATCCAAGCTCGGCTTTCTTT. Translated, it gives CASRGRDHPSSAFF. V and J are TRBV7-9 and TRBJ1-1; D might be TRBD1 (5 bases). Germline V gives CDR1 SEHNR, CDR2 FQNEAQ (reference sequence). The CDR3 contains 14 residues. V lost 6 bases, J lost 11 bases, and 22 bases lay in between.